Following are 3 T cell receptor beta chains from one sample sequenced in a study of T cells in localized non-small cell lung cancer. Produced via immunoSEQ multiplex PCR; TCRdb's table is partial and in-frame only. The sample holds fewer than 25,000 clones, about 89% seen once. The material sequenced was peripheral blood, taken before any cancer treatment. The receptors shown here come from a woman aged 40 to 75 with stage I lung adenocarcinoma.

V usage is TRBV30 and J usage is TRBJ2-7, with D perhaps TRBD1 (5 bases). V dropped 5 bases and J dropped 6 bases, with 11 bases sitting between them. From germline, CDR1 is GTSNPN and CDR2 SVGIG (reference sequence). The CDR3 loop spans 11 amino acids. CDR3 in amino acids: CAWGALREQYF. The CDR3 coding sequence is TGTGCCTGGGGGGCCCTCCGCGAGCAGTACTTC.

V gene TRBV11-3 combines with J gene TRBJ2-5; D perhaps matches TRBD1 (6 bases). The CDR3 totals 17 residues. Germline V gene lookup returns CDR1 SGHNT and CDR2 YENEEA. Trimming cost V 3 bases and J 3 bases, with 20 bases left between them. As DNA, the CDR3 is TGTGCCAGCAGCTTGGGCCTGACAGGTTCCATTGAAGAGACCCAGTACTTC. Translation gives CASSLGLTGSIEETQYF.

The chain's CDR3 is CASSPSQPGQGATEAFF. The CDR3 nucleotides are TGTGCCAGCTCACCGTCCCAACCGGGACAGGGGGCCACTGAAGCTTTCTTT. V and J are TRBV18 and TRBJ1-1, with 12 nucleotides matching TRBD1. V gave up 3 bases and J gave up 4 bases; unmatched junction bases: 9. Germline V lookup: CDR1 KGHSH, CDR2 LQKENI. The CDR3 extends over 17 amino acids.